A single T cell receptor beta chain is shown here with its context. V was pared by 4 bases and J by 1 base, with 11 bases between. Germline CDR1 and CDR2: MNHEY and SVGAGI. The length of the CDR3 is 14 residues. These data come from a study of T-cell reconstitution after alpha-beta-depleted transplantation in children. As it was prepared, the TCRbeta library received unique molecular identifiers. MiXCR, applied by TCRdb to the PCR reads, yields one record per CDR3 protein. The table lists 200,000 to 250,000 distinct CDR3 sequences, approximately 9% of them singletons, with 5.5% to 8% in the top ten. The sample was PBMCs from the stem cell graft donor, taken from the stem cell graft. The V call is TRBV6-5, the J call TRBJ2-7; maybe TRBD1 (6 bases). This receptor was taken from a human donor who donated a stem cell graft to a child with acute lymphoblastic leukemia. As DNA, the CDR3 is TGTGCCAGCAGTTCCCAACAGGGATCCTACGAGCAGTACTTC. Protein product: CASSSQQGSYEQYF.